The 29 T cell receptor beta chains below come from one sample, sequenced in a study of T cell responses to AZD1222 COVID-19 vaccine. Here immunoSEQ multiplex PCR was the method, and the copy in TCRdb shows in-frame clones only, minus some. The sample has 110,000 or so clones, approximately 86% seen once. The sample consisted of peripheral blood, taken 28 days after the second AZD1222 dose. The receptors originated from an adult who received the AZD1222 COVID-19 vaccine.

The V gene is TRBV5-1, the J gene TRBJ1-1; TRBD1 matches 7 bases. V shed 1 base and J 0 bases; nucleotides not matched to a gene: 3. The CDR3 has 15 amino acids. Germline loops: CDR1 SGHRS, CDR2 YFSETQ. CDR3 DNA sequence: TGCGCCAGCAGCTTGTTGGGACAGATGAACACTGAAGCTTTCTTT. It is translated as CASSLLGQMNTEAFF.

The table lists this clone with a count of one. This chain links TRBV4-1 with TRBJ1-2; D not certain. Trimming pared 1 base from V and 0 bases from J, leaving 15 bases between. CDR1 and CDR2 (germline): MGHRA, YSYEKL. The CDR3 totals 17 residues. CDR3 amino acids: CASSQVGTAYSNYGYTF. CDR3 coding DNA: TGCGCCAGCAGCCAAGTCGGTACGGCGTATTCTAACTATGGCTACACCTTC.

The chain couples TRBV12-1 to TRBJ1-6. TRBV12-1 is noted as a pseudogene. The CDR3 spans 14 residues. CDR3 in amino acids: CASSSPGPGSPLHF. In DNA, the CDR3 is TGTGCCAGCAGCTCCCCGGGACCGGGTTCACCCCTCCACTTT.

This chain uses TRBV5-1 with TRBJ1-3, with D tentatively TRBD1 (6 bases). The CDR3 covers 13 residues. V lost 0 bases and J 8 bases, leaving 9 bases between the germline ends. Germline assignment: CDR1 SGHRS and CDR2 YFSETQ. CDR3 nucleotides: TGCGCCAGCAGCTTGGACAGGGTGGACACCATATATTTT. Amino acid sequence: CASSLDRVDTIYF.

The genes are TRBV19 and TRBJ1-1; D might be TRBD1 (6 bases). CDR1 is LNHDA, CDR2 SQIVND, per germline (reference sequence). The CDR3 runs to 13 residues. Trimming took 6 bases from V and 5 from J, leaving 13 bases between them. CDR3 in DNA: TGTGCCAGTAGCCCAGTCAGGGGAACTGAAGCTTTCTTT. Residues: CASSPVRGTEAFF.

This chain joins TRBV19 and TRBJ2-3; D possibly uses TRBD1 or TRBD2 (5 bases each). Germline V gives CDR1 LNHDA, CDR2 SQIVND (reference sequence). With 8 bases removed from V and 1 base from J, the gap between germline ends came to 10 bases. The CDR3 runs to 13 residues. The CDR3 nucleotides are TGTGCCAGTGGGATGGGGGGCACAGATACGCAGTATTTT. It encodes CASGMGGTDTQYF. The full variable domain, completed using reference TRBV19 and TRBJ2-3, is DGGITQSPKYLFRKEGQNVTLSCEQNLNHDAMYWYRQDPGQGLRLIYYSQIVNDFQKGDIAEGYSVSREKKESFPLTVTSAQKNPTAFYLCASGMGGTDTQYFGPGTRLTVL.

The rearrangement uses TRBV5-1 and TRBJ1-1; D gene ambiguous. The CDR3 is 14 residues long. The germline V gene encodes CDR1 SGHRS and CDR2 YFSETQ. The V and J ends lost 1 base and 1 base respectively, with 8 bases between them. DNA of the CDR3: TGCGCCAGCAGCTTGTCCGGACCGAACACTGAAGCTTTCTTT. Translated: CASSLSGPNTEAFF.

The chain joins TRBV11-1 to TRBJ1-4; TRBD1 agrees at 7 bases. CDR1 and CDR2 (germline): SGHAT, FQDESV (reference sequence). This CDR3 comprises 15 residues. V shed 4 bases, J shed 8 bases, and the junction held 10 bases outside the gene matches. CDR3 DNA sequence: TGTGCCAGCAGCTCAGCGGACAGGTCGCGCGAAAAACTGTTTTTT. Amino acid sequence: CASSSADRSREKLFF.

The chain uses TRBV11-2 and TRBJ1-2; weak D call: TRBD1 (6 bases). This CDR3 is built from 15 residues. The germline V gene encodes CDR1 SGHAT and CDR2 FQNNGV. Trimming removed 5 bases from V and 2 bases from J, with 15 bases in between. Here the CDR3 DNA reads TGTGCCAGCAGCCCAGGAAGGGGGTCGAACTATGGCTACACCTTC. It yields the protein CASSPGRGSNYGYTF. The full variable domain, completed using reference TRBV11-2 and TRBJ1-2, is EAGVAQSPRYKIIEKRQSVAFWCNPISGHATLYWYQQILGQGPKLLIQFQNNGVVDDSQLPKDRFSAERLKGVDSTLKIQPAKLEDSAVYLCASSPGRGSNYGYTFGSGTRLTVV.

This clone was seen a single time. As DNA, the CDR3 is TGCGCCAGCAGCCCCCGGCCGGTCCTTTCTGGCTACACCTTC. Translating it yields CASSPRPVLSGYTF. V is TRBV4-3 and J is TRBJ1-2; D gene ambiguous. CDR3 length: 14 residues. The V gene's germline CDR1 is LGHNA and CDR2 YSLEER. Trimming left V 4 bases short and J 7 bases short, with 16 bases between.

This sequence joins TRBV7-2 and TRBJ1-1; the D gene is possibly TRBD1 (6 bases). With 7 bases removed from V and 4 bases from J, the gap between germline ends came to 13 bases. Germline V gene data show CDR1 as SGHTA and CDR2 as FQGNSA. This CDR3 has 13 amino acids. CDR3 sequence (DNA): TGTGCCAGCATCGGGGGGCAATTCACTGAAGCTTTCTTT. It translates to CASIGGQFTEAFF.

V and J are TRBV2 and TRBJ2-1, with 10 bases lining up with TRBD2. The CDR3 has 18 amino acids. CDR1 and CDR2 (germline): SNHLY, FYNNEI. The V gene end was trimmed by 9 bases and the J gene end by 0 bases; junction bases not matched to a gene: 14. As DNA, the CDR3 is TGTGCCAGTCTAACGACTAGCGGGTCCAAGAGCTCCTACAATGAGCAGTTCTTC. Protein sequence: CASLTTSGSKSSYNEQFF.

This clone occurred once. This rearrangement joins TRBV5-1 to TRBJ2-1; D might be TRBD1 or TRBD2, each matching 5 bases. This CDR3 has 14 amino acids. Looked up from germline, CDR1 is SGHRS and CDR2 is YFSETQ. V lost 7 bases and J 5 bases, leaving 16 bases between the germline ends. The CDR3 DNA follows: TGCGCCAGCGGAACACCGGGACGGGACAATGAGCAGTTCTTC. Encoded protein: CASGTPGRDNEQFF.

CDR3 sequence: CASSWDRGPYNEQFF. CDR3 coding DNA: TGCGCCAGCAGCTGGGACAGGGGCCCCTACAATGAGCAGTTCTTC. V usage is TRBV4-1 and J usage is TRBJ2-1; 10 bases are a match to TRBD1. CDR1 is MGHRA and CDR2 is YSYEKL in the germline V gene. Losses at the gene ends were 5 bases for V and 2 bases for J; bases not matched to a gene: 3. The CDR3 contains 15 residues.

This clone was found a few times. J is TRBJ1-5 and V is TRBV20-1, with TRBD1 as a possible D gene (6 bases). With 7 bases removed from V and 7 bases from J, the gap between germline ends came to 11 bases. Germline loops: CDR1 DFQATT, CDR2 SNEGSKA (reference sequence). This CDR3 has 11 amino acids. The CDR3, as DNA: TGCAGTGTACCAGGGGAACAGCCCCAGCATTTT. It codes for CSVPGEQPQHF.

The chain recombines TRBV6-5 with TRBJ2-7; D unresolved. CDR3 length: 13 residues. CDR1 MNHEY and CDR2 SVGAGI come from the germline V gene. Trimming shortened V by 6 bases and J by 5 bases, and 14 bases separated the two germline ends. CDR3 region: CASSYNHKDEQYF. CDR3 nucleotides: TGTGCCAGCAGCTACAACCACAAAGACGAGCAGTACTTC.

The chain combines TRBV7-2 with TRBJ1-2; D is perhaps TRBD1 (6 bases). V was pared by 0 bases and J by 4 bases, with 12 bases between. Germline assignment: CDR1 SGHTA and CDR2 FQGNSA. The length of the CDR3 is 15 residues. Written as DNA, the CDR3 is TGTGCCAGCAGCTTAGCGGCAGGGGAGTCCTATGGCTACACCTTC. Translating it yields CASSLAAGESYGYTF.

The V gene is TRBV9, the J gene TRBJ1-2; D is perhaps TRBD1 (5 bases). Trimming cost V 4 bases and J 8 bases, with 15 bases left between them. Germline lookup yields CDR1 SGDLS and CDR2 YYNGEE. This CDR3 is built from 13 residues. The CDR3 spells CASSSGGTRGYTF. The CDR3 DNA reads TGTGCCAGCAGCAGCGGGGGGACGCGCGGCTACACCTTC.

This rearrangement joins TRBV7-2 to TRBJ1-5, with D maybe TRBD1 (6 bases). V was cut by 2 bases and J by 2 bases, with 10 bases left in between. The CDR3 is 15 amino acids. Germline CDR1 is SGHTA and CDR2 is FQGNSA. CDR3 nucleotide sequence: TGTGCCAGCAGCTTAAGGGACACTCGCAATCAGCCCCAGCATTTT. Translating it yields CASSLRDTRNQPQHF.

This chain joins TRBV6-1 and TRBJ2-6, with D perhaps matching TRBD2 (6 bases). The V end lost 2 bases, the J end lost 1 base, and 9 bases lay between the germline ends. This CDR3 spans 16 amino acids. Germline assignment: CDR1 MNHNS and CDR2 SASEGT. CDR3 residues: CASSESGVSGANVLTF. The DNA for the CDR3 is TGTGCCAGCAGTGAATCGGGAGTTTCTGGGGCCAACGTCCTGACTTTC.

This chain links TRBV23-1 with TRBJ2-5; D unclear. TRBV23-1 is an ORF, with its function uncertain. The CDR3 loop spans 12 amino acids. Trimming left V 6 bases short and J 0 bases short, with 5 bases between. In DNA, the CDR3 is TGCGCCAGCAGACCGAACCAAGAGACCCAGTACTTC. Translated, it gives CASRPNQETQYF.

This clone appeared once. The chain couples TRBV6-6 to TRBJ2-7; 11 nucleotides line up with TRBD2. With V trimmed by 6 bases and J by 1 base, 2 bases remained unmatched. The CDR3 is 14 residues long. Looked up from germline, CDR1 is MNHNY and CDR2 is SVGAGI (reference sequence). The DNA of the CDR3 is TGTGCCAGCAGATTAGCGGGGGGGTCCTACGAGCAGTACTTC. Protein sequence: CASRLAGGSYEQYF.

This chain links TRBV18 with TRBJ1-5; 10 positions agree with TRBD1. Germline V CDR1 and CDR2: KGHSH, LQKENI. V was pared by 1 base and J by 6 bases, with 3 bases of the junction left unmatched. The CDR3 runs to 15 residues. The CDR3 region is CASSPQGTGVQPQHF. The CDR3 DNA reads TGTGCCAGCTCACCACAAGGGACAGGGGTTCAGCCCCAGCATTTT.

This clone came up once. The CDR3 nucleotides are TGTGCCATCAGTGGAGGTGGCACAGATACGCAGTATTTT. Protein: CAISGGGTDTQYF. The V gene is TRBV10-3, the J gene TRBJ2-3, with D unclear. Germline lookup yields CDR1 ENHRY and CDR2 SYGVKD. The V gene lost 4 bases and the J gene lost 1 base, with 6 bases spanning the gap. CDR3 length: 13 amino acids.

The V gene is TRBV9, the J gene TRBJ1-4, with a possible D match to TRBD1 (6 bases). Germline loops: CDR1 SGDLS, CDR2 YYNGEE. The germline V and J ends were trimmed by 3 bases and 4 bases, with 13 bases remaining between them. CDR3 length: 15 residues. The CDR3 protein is CASSASGTLNEKLFF. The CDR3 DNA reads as TGTGCCAGCAGCGCGTCCGGGACACTTAATGAAAAACTGTTTTTT.

CDR3 sequence (DNA): TGTGCCAGCAGCCAAGTCGCCAGGGTCGCTTTCGGAAACACCATATATTTT. It encodes CASSQVARVAFGNTIYF. V is TRBV3-1 (or the pseudogene TRBV3-2) and J is TRBJ1-3; tentatively, D is TRBD1 (5 bases). Germline assignment: CDR1 LGHDT and CDR2 YNNKEL (reference sequence). Trimming stripped 1 base from V and 4 bases from J, with 17 bases between. There are 17 residues in the CDR3.

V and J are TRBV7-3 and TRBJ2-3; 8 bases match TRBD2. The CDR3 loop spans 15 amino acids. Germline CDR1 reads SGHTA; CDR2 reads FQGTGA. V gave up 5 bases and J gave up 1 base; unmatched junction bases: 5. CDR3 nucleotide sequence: TGTGCCAGCAGCCAGCGCGGGGGGCGCACAGATACGCAGTATTTT. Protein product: CASSQRGGRTDTQYF.

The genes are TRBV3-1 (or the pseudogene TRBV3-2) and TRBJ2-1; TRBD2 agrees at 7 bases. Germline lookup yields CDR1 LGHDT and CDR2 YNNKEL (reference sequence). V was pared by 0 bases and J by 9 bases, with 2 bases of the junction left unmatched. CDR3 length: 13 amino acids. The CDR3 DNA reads TGTGCCAGCAGCCAAGAAGCGGGAACTGAGCAGTTCTTC. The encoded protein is CASSQEAGTEQFF.

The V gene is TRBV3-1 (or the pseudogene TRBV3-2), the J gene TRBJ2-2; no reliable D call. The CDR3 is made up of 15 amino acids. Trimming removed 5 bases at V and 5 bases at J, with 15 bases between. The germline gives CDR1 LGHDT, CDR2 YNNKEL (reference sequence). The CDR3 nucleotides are TGTGCCAGCAGCTTAAGACGGAGCAATACCGGGGAGCTGTTTTTT. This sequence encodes CASSLRRSNTGELFF.